This entry lists 9 T cell receptor beta chains sequenced from one sample in a study of blood T cells in healthy people across ages. Combining a sample-barcoded 5' primer with a J-beta primer mix, a second PCR ran for about 6 to 12 cycles. TCRdb itself ran the 5' RACE reads through MiXCR, one entry per CDR3 protein. This sample has 1.5 million to 2 million distinct CDR3 sequences; about 49% occur once, and the top ten carry less than 2.5%. Input material: blood. Source of these receptors: a woman aged 35 to 49 in good health.

This clonotype was picked up a small number of times. The chain has TRBV15 and TRBJ2-3; 9 bases are a match to TRBD2. Looked up from germline, CDR1 is LNHNV and CDR2 is YYDKDF (reference sequence). Trimming cost V 1 base and J 4 bases; bases outside gene matches: 9. CDR3 length equals 17 residues. In DNA form, the CDR3 reads TGTGCCACCAGCAGAGGGCCGGCGCGGGGGGGCTCAGATACGCAGTATTTT. This gives the protein CATSRGPARGGSDTQYF.

The V and J genes are TRBV7-9 and TRBJ2-3, with 9 bases lining up with TRBD2. Trimming took 6 bases from V and 3 from J; bases not matched to a gene: 13. This CDR3 is 17 amino acids long. CDR1 and CDR2 from the germline V gene are SEHNR and FQNEAQ (reference sequence). CDR3 DNA sequence: TGTGCCAGCAGGAAAAAAGAGGCGGGGGGGCCAACAGATACGCAGTATTTT. Translation: CASRKKEAGGPTDTQYF.

V gene TRBV4-1 combines with J gene TRBJ2-2; D perhaps matches TRBD2 (6 bases). The CDR3 has 14 residues. Germline V gene lookup returns CDR1 MGHRA and CDR2 YSYEKL. Trimming stripped 7 bases from V and 6 bases from J, with 15 bases between. The CDR3: CASTELGGAGELFF. The CDR3 bases are TGCGCCAGCACCGAACTAGGAGGGGCCGGGGAGCTGTTTTTT.

This clonotype came up a few times. The CDR3 DNA reads TGTGCCAGTCTAGGACGAAGCTACAATGAGCAGTTCTTC. It encodes CASLGRSYNEQFF. This sequence joins TRBV2 and TRBJ2-1; D not resolved. The CDR3 loop spans 13 amino acids. V was pared by 9 bases and J by 3 bases, with 12 bases between. The germline V gene has CDR1 SNHLY and CDR2 FYNNEI.

CDR3: CASRPGQASEKLFF. Written as DNA, the CDR3 is TGCGCCAGCAGGCCGGGACAGGCGAGCGAAAAACTGTTTTTT. The genes are TRBV10-2 and TRBJ1-4; TRBD1 agrees at 8 bases. This CDR3 has 14 residues. Germline CDR1 and CDR2: WSHSY and SAAADI. V was clipped by 6 bases and J by 8 bases; unmatched bases: 8.

This clonotype was counted only a few times. The V gene is TRBV6-1, the J gene TRBJ2-7; TRBD1 might be the D (6 bases). The CDR3 has 14 residues. Between the trimmed V and J ends, which lost 5 bases and 4 bases, there was a span of 15 bases. Germline V gene lookup returns CDR1 MNHNS and CDR2 SASEGT. The CDR3 here is CASSTTGTLYEQYF. In DNA, the CDR3 is TGTGCCAGCAGTACCACAGGGACACTTTACGAGCAGTACTTC.

This sequence joins TRBV5-1 and TRBJ2-5, with TRBD1 matching over 8 bases. Germline values: CDR1 SGHRS, CDR2 YFSETQ. J lost 4 bases, V lost 0 bases, and 8 bases had no gene match. This CDR3 has 16 amino acids. The CDR3 sequence is CASSLARTGIGETQYF. For the CDR3, the DNA is TGCGCCAGCAGCTTGGCCAGGACAGGGATAGGAGAGACCCAGTACTTC.

The DNA of the CDR3 is TGCAGTGCTAGTGACCACGGGGGAGCGGGAGGTTTGGAGACCCAGTACTTC. Translating gives CSASDHGGAGGLETQYF. The chain recombines TRBV20-1 with TRBJ2-5, with TRBD2 matching 9 bases. Germline lookup yields CDR1 DFQATT and CDR2 SNEGSKA (reference sequence). The CDR3 sequence is 17 residues long. With V trimmed by 3 bases and J by 5 bases, 16 bases remained unmatched.

The V gene is TRBV20-1, the J gene TRBJ1-4; D not certain. Germline-derived CDR1 and CDR2 are DFQATT and SNEGSKA (reference sequence). V shed 2 bases and J shed 6 bases, with 10 bases lying between them. This CDR3 contains 13 residues. CDR3 DNA sequence: TGCAGTGCTAGACCCCACGGCTATGAAAAACTGTTTTTT. Translated: CSARPHGYEKLFF.